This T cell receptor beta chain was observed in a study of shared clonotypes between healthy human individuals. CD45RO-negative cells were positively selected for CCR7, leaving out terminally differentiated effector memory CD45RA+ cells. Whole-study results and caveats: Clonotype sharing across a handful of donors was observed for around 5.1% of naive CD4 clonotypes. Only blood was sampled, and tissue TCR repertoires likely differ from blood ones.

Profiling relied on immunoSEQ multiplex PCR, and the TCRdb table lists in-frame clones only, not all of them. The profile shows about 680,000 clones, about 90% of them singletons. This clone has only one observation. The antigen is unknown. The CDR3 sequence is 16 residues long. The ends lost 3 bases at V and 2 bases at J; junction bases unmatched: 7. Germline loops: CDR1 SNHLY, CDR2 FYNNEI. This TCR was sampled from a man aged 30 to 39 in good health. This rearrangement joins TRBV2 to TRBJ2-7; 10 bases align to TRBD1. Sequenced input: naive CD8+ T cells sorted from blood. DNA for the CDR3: TGTGCCAGCAGTGATCCCTCCGGGACAGGGGCCTACGAGCAGTACTTC. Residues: CASSDPSGTGAYEQYF.